A single T cell receptor beta chain is shown here with its context. TCRdb derives one entry per CDR3 protein from the 5' RACE reads, leaving out DNA. The sample table sets out approximately 400,000 distinct CDR3 sequences. CDR3 length equals 17 residues. Germline V lookup: CDR1 MGHRA, CDR2 YSYEKL. The data derive from a study of monozygotic twins with inflammatory bowel disease. Sequenced material: blood. This clonotype was sampled from a human donor with ulcerative colitis or Crohn's disease, or a healthy co-twin of an affected twin (not recorded which). The V and J genes are TRBV4-1 and TRBJ1-4. The CDR3 protein is CASSHQVNERRGRKLFF.